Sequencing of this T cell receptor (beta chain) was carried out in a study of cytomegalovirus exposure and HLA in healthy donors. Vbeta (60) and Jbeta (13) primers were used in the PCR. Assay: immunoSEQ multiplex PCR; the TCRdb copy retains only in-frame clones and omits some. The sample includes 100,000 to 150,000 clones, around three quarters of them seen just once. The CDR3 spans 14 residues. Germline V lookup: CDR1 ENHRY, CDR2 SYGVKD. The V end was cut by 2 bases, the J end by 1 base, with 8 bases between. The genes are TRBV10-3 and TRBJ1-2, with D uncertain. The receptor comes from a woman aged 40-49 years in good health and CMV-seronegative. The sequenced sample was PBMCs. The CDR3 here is CAISEPSGNYGYTF. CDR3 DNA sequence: TGTGCCATCAGTGAGCCGTCGGGTAACTATGGCTACACCTTC.